This T cell receptor (beta chain) emerged from a study of metastatic and nonmetastatic thyroid tumors. Study at large: Peripheral blood and tumor or nodule samples from malignant and benign thyroid patients were compared.

TCRdb reanalyzed the PCR reads via MiXCR. The repertoire consists of around 6,100 clones, with around 27% occurring once and the leading ten covering 15% to 20%. V was shortened by 0 bases and J by 5 bases, with 11 bases between the two germline ends. Germline CDR1 reads SGDLS; CDR2 reads YYNGEE. The CDR3 loop spans 14 amino acids. General study findings and limits: Versus benign nodules, malignant thyroid tumors reportedly had significantly higher TCR beta diversity, in blood and tumor.

Remarks on this clone: The target antigen is unknown.

All patients reached thyroid surgery having received no treatment beforehand. The chain links TRBV9 to TRBJ2-5; D call uncertain. Specimen: adjacent normal tissue. The source of this sequence is a female donor with papillary thyroid cancer or a benign thyroid nodule (not recorded which). Some clones in this sample may be carry-over from other donors' samples. The CDR3 nucleotides read TGTGCCAGCAGCGTAGGATACTTTGTGGAGACCCAGTACTTC. Translated: CASSVGYFVETQYF.